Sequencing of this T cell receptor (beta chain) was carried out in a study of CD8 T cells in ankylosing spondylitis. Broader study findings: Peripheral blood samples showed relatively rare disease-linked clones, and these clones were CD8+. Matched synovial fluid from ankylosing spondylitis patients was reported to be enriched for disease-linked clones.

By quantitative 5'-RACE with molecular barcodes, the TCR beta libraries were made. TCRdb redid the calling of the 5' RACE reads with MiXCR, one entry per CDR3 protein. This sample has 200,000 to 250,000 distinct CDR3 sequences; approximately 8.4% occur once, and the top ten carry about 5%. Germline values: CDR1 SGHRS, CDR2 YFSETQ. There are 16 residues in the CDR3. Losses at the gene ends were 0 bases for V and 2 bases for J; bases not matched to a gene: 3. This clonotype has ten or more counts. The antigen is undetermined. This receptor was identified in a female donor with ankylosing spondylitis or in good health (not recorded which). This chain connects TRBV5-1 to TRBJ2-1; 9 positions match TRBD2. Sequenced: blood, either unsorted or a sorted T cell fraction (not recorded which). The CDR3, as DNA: TGCGCCAGCAGCTTGGTGGCTAGCGGGGCCTACAATGAGCAGTTCTTC. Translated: CASSLVASGAYNEQFF.